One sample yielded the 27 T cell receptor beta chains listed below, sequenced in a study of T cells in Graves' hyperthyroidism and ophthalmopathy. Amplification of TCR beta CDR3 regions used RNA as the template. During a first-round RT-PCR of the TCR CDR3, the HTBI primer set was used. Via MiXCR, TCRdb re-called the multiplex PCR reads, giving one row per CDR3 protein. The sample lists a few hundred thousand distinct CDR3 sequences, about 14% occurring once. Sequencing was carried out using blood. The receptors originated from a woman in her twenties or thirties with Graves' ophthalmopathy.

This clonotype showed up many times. CDR3 sequence reads: CASSLGMETNIQYF. In DNA form, the CDR3 reads TGTGCCAGCAGTTTGGGCATGGAGACAAACATTCAGTACTTC. The chain couples TRBV27 to TRBJ2-4; no definite D call. This CDR3 region has 14 residues. The germline CDR1 and CDR2 sequences are MNHEY and SMNVEV (reference sequence). With 3 bases removed from V and 6 bases from J, the gap between germline ends came to 12 bases.

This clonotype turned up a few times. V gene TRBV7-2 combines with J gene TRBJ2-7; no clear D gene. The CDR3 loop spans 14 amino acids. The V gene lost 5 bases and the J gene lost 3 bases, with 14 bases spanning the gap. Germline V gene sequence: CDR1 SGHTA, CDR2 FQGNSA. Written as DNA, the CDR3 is TGTGCCAGCAGCCCAAACCCAAATAACTACGAGCAGTACTTC. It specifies CASSPNPNNYEQYF.

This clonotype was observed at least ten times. The CDR3 loop is CASSTSSGGAYNEQFF. In DNA, the CDR3 is TGTGCCAGCAGTACCTCTAGCGGGGGAGCCTACAATGAGCAGTTCTTC. The chain couples TRBV28 to TRBJ2-1; the match to TRBD2 covers 10 bases. Germline V gene data show CDR1 as MDHEN and CDR2 as SYDVKM. There are 16 residues in the CDR3. J lost 2 bases, V lost 5 bases, and 6 bases had no gene match.

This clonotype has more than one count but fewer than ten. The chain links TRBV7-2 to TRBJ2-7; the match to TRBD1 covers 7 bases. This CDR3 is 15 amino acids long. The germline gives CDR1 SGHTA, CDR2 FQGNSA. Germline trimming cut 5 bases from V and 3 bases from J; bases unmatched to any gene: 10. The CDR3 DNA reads TGTGCCAGCAGCGCCGACAGGGTAAGGCGCTACGAGCAGTACTTC. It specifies CASSADRVRRYEQYF.

The CDR3: CASSYVRNSYEQYF. For the CDR3, the DNA is TGTGCCAGCAGTTACGTACGGAACTCCTACGAGCAGTACTTC. J is TRBJ2-7 and V is TRBV6-5; D unclear. CDR1 MNHEY and CDR2 SVGAGI come from the germline V gene. Trimming took off 2 bases at V and 0 bases at J, with 8 bases between the two ends. The CDR3 is 14 amino acids.

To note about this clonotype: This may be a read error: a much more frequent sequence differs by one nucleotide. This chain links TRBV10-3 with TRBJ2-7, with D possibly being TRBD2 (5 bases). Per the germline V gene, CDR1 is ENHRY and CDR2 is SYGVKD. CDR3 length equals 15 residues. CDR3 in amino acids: CAVSESMTRGYEQYF. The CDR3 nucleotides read TGTGCCGTCAGTGAGTCGATGACACGGGGCTACGAGCAGTACTTC.

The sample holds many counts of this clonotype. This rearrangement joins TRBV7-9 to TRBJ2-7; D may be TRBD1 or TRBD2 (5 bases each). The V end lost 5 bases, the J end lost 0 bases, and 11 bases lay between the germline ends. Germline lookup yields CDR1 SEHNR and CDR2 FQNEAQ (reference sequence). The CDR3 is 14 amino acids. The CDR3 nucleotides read TGTGCCAGCAGCCCGGGACCCAGCTCCTACGAGCAGTACTTC. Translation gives CASSPGPSSYEQYF.

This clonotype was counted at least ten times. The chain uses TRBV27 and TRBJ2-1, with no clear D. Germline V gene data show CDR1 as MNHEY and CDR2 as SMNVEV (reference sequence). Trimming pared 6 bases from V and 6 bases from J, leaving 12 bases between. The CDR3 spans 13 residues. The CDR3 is CASSNPRGNEQFF. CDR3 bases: TGTGCCAGCAGCAATCCCCGAGGCAATGAGCAGTTCTTC.

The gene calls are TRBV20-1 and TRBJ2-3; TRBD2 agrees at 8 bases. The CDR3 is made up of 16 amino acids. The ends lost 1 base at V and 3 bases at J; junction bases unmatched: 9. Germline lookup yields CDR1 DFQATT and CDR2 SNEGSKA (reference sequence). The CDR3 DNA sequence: TGCAGTGCTAGAGCTCGGGGGGGCCAAGTAACAGATACGCAGTATTTT. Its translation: CSARARGGQVTDTQYF.

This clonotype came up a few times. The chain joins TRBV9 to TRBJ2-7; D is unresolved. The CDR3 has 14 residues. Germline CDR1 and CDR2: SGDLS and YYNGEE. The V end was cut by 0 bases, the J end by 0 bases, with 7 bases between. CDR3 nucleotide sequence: TGTGCCAGCAGCGTAGATGCGAACTCCTACGAGCAGTACTTC. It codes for CASSVDANSYEQYF.

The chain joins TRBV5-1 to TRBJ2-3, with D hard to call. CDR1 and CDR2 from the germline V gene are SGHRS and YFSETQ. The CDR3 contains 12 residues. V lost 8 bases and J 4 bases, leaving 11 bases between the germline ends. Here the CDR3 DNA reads TGCGCCAGTAAGACTTTGTCAGATACGCAGTATTTT. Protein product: CASKTLSDTQYF.

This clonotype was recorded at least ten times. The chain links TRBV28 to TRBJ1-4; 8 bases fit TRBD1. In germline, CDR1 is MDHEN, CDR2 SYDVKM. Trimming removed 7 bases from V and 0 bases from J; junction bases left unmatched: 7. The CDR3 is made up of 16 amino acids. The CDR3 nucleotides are TGTGCCAGCAAGACAGGGGTGGTAACAACTAATGAAAAACTGTTTTTT. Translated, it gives CASKTGVVTTNEKLFF. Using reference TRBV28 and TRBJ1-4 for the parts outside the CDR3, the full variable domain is DVKVTQSSRYLVKRTGEKVFLECVQDMDHENMFWYRQDPGLGLRLIYFSYDVKMKEKGDIPEGYSVSREKKERFSLILESASTNQTSMYLCASKTGVVTTNEKLFFGSGTQLSVL.

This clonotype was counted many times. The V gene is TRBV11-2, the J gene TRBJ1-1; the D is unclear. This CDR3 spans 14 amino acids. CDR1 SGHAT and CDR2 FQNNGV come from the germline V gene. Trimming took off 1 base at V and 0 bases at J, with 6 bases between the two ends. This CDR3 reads CASSLGSVNTEAFF. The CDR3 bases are TGTGCCAGCAGCTTAGGTTCGGTGAACACTGAAGCTTTCTTT.

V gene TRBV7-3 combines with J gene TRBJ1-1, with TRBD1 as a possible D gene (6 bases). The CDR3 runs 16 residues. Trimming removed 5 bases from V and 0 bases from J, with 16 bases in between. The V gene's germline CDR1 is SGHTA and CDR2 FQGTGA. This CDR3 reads CASSAGQTDMNTEAFF. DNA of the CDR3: TGTGCCAGCAGCGCGGGACAAACAGATATGAACACTGAAGCTTTCTTT. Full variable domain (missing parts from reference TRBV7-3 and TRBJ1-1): GAGVSQTPSNKVTEKGKYVELRCDPISGHTALYWYRQSLGQGPEFLIYFQGTGAADDSGLPNDRFFAVRPEGSVSTLKIQRTERGDSAVYLCASSAGQTDMNTEAFFGQGTRLTVV.

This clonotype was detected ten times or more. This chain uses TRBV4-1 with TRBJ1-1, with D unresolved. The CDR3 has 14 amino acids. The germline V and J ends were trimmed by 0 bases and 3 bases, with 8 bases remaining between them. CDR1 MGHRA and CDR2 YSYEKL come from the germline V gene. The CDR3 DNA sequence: TGCGCCAGCAGCCAAGAGCGCCGACACACTGAAGCTTTCTTT. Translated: CASSQERRHTEAFF.

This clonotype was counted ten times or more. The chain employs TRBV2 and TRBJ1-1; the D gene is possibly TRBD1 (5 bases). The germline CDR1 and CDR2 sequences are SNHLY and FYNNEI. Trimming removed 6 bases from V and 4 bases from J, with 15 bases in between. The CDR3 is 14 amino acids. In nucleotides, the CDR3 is TGTGCCAGCAGCGCCGTCGGTGGGGGCACTGAAGCTTTCTTT. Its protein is CASSAVGGGTEAFF.

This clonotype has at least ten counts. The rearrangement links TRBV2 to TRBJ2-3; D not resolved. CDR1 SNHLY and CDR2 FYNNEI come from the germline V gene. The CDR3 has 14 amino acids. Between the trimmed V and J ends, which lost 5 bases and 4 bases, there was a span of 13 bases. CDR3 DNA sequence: TGTGCCAGCAGTATTGAAGCGTTCGCAGATACGCAGTATTTT. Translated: CASSIEAFADTQYF.

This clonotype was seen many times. In nucleotides, the CDR3 is TGTGCCTGGAGTGGGGGACAAAATAGCGCTAATGAAAAACTGTTTTTT. Protein product: CAWSGGQNSANEKLFF. This sequence joins TRBV30 and TRBJ1-4; D might be TRBD1 (6 bases). The CDR3 is 16 residues long. From germline, CDR1 is GTSNPN and CDR2 SVGIG (reference sequence). Trimming took off 1 base at V and 3 bases at J, with 15 bases between the two ends.

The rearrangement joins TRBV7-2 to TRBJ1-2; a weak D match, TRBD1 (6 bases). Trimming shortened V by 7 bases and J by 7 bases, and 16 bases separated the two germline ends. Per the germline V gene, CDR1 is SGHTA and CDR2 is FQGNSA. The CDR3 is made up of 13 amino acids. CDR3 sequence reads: CASKRGGGGGYTF. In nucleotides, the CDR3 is TGTGCCAGCAAGAGAGGGGGGGGCGGTGGCTACACCTTC.

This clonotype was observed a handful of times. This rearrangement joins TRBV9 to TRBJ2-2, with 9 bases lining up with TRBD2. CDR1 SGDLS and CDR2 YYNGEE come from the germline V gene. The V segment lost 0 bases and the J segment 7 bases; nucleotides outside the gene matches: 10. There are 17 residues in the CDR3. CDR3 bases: TGTGCCAGCAGCGTAGAAGTCGGCGGGGGGGCGGACGGGGAGCTGTTTTTT. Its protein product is CASSVEVGGGADGELFF.

For the CDR3, the DNA is TGTGCCAGTAGTTCATTGACAGAACAGCCCCAGCATTTT. Translated: CASSSLTEQPQHF. The gene calls are TRBV19 and TRBJ1-5; TRBD1 is a possible D gene (5 bases). The V end was cut by 5 bases, the J end by 7 bases, with 12 bases between. CDR1 is LNHDA and CDR2 is SQIVND in the germline V gene (reference sequence). The CDR3 totals 13 residues.

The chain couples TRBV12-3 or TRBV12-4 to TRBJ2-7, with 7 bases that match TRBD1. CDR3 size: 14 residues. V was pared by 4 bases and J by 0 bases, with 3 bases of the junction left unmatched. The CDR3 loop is CASSSGQVSYEQYF. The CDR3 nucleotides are TGTGCCAGCAGTTCAGGACAGGTCTCCTACGAGCAGTACTTC.

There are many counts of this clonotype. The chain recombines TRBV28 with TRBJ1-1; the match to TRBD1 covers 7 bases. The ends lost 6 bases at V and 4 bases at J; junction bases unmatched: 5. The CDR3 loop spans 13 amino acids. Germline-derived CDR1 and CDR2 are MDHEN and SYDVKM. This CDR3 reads CASSTTGFTEAFF. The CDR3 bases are TGTGCCAGCAGCACGACAGGGTTCACTGAAGCTTTCTTT.

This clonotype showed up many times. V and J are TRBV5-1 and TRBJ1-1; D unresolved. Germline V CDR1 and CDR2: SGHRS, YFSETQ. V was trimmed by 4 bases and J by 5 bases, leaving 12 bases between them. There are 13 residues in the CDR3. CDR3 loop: CASSPSSGTEAFF. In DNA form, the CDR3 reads TGCGCCAGCAGCCCCTCCTCCGGGACTGAAGCTTTCTTT.

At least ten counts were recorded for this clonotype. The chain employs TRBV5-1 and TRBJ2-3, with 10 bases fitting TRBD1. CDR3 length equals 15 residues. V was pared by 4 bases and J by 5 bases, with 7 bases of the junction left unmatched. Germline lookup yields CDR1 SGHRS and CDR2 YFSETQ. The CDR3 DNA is TGCGCCAGCAGCGTCGGGACAGGGGTTGGAGATACGCAGTATTTT. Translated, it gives CASSVGTGVGDTQYF.

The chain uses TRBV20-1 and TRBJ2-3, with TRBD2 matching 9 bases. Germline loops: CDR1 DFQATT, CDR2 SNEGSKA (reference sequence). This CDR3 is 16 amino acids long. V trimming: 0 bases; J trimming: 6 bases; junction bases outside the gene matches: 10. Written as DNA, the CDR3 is TGCAGTGCTAGAGACCCCCGGAGCGGGGGGCGTGATACGCAGTATTTT. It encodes CSARDPRSGGRDTQYF.

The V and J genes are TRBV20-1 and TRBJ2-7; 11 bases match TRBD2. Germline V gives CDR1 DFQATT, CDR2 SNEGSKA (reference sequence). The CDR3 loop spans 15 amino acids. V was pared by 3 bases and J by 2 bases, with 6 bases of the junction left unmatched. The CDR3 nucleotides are TGCAGTGCTAGGAAGGCTAGCGGGGGGACCTACGAGCAGTACTTC. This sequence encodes CSARKASGGTYEQYF.